This TCR beta chain emerged from a study of regulatory T cells in long-lasting Graves disease. Overall study context: Graves' patients who were just diagnosed had used antithyroid drugs for under 3 months.

Per germline, CDR1 SNHLY and CDR2 FYNNEI. The CDR3 is made up of 15 amino acids. V dropped 6 bases and J dropped 0 bases, with 11 bases sitting between them. Time point noted: newly diagnosed GD, antithyroid drugs for less than 3 months. TCR sequences were obtained from RNA taken from PBMCs. The authors built TCR beta libraries using iRepertoire HTBI primers and Arm-PCR of CDR3 regions. In TCRdb, the multiplex PCR reads were re-called with MiXCR into one record per CDR3 protein. The data show under 300,000 distinct CDR3 sequences, just over 20% seen once. Study outcomes and limitations: Persistent disease samples used TRBV28, TRBJ1-2 and TRBJ2-5 preferentially. Persistent patients had more shared public clonotypes (2,741) than new patients (about 1,000). Sampling was limited to peripheral blood rather than thyroid tissue.

This clonotype was detected many times. The antigen remains unidentified. The chain has TRBV2 and TRBJ1-4, with D perhaps TRBD1 (6 bases). The sequencing here drew on peripheral blood mononuclear cells (PBMCs), taken at new diagnosis, from a patient treated with antithyroid drugs. This receptor was obtained from a female donor with Graves disease. The CDR3 spells CASRTGIATNEKLFF. The DNA for the CDR3 is TGTGCCAGCAGGACAGGAATCGCAACTAATGAAAAACTGTTTTTT. Full variable domain (missing parts from reference TRBV2 and TRBJ1-4): EPEVTQTPSHQVTQMGQEVILRCVPISNHLYFYWYRQILGQKVEFLVSFYNNEISEKSEIFDDQFSVERPDGSNFTLKIRSTKLEDSAMYFCASRTGIATNEKLFFGSGTQLSVL.